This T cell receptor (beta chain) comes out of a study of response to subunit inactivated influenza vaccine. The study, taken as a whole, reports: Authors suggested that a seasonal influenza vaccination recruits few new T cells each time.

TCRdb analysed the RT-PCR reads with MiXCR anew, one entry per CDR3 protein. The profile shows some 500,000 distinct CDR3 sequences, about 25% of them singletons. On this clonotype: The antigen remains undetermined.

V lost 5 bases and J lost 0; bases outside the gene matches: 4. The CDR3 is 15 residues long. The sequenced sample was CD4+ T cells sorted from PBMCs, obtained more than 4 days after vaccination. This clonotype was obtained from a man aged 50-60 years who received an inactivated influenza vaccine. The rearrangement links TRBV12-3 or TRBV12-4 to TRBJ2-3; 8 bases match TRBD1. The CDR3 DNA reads TGTGCCAGCAGTGGCGCAGGGGGCAGCACAGATACGCAGTATTTT. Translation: CASSGAGGSTDTQYF.